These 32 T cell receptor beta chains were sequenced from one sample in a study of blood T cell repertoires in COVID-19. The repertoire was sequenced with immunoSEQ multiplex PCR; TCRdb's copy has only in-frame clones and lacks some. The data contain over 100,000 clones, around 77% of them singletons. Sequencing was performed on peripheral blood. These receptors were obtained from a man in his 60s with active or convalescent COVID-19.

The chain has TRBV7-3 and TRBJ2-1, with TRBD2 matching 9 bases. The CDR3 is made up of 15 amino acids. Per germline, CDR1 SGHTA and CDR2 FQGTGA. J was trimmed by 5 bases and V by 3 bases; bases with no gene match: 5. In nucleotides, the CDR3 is TGTGCCAGCAGCTTGTCTAGCGGGGTGAACAATGAGCAGTTCTTC. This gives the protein CASSLSSGVNNEQFF.

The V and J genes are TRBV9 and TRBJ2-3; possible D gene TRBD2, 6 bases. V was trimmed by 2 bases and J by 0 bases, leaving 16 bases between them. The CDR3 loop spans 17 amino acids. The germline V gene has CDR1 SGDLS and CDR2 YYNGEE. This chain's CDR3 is CASSVGGSQTSTDTQYF. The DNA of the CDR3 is TGTGCCAGCAGCGTGGGGGGTAGCCAAACTAGCACAGATACGCAGTATTTT.

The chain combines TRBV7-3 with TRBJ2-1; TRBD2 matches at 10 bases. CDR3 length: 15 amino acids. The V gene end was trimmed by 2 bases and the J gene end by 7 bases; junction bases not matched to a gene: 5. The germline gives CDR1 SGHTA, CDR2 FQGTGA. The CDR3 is CASSLLAGEGNEQFF. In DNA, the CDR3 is TGTGCCAGCAGCTTACTAGCGGGAGAGGGGAATGAGCAGTTCTTC.

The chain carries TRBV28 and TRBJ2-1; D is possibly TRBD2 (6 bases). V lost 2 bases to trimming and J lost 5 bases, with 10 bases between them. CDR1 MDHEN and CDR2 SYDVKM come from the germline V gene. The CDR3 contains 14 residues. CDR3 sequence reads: CASSLGGSHNEQFF. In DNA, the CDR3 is TGTGCCAGCAGTTTAGGGGGGAGCCACAATGAGCAGTTCTTC.

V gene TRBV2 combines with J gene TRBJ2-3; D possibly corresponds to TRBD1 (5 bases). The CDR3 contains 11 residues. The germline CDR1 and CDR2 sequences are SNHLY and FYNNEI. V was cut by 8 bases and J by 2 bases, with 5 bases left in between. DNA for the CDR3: TGTGCCAGCGGGGCCACAGATACGCAGTATTTT. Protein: CASGATDTQYF.

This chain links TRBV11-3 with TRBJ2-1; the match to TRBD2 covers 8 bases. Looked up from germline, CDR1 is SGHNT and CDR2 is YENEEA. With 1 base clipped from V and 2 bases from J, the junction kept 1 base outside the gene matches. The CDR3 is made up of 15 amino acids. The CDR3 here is CASSLVAGTYNEQFF. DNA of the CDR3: TGTGCCAGCAGCTTAGTAGCGGGGACCTACAATGAGCAGTTCTTC.

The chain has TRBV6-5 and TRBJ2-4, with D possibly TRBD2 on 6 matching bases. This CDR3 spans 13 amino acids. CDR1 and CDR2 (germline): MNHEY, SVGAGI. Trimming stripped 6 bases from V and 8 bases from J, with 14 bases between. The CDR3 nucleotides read TGTGCCAGCAGCCTAAGGAGGGTGGACATTCAGTACTTC. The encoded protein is CASSLRRVDIQYF.

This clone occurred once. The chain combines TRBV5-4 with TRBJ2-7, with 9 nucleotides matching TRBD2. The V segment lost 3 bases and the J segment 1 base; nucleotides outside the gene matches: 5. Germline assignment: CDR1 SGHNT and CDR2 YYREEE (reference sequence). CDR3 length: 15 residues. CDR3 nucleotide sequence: TGTGCCAGCAGCTATACTAGCGGGTATTCCTACGAGCAGTACTTC. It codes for CASSYTSGYSYEQYF.

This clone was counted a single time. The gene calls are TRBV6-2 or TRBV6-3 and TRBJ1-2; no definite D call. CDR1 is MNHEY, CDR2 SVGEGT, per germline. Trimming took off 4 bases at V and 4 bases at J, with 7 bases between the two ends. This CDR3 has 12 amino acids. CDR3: CASSSPSYGYTF. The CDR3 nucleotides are TGTGCCAGCAGTTCCCCCAGCTATGGCTACACCTTC.

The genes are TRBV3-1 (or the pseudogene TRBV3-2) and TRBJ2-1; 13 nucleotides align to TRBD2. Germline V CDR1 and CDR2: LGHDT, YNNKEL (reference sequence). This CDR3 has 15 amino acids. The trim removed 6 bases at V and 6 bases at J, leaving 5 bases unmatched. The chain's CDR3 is CASSWGLAGFNEQFF. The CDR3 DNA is TGTGCCAGCAGTTGGGGACTAGCGGGGTTCAATGAGCAGTTCTTC.

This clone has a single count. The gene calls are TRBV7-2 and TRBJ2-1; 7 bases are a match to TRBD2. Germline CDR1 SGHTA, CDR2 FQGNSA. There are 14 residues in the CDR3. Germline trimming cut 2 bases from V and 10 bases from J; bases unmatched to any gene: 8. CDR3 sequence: CASSLSRGRGEQFF. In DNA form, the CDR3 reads TGTGCCAGCAGCTTATCGCGCGGGAGAGGGGAGCAGTTCTTC.

The CDR3 nucleotides read TGTGCCAGCAGGGGGGGGGCCGGCTACGAGCAGTACTTC. Translation gives CASRGGAGYEQYF. The chain is built from TRBV2 and TRBJ2-7, with D perhaps TRBD2 (7 bases). The CDR3 consists of 13 residues. V lost 6 bases and J lost 3, with 12 bases in between. CDR1 is SNHLY, CDR2 FYNNEI, per germline. The whole variable domain, filled in from reference TRBV2 and TRBJ2-7, reads EPEVTQTPSHQVTQMGQEVILRCVPISNHLYFYWYRQILGQKVEFLVSFYNNEISEKSEIFDDQFSVERPDGSNFTLKIRSTKLEDSAMYFCASRGGAGYEQYFGPGTRLTVT.

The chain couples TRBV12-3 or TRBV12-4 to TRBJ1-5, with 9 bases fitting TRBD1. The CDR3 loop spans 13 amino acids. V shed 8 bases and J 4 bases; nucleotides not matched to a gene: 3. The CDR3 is CASVGTGNQPQHF. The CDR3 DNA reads TGTGCCAGCGTTGGGACAGGGAATCAGCCCCAGCATTTT.

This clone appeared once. The CDR3 loop is CASSLRGSYNSPLHF. CDR3 coding DNA: TGTGCCAGCAGCTTAAGGGGCTCCTATAATTCACCCCTCCACTTT. The chain uses TRBV7-9 and TRBJ1-6; TRBD1 is a possible D gene (5 bases). Germline loops: CDR1 SEHNR, CDR2 FQNEAQ (reference sequence). There are 15 residues in the CDR3. Trimming removed 2 bases from V and 0 bases from J, with 5 bases in between.

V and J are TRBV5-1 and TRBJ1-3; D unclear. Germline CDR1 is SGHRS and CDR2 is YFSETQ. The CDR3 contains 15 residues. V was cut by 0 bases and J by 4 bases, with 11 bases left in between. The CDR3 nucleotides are TGCGCCAGCAGCTTGGGGGCAGGAACGGGAAACACCATATATTTT. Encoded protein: CASSLGAGTGNTIYF. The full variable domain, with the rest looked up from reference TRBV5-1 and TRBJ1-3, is KAGVTQTPRYLIKTRGQQVTLSCSPISGHRSVSWYQQTPGQGLQFLFEYFSETQRNKGNFPGRFSGRQFSNSRSEMNVSTLELGDSALYLCASSLGAGTGNTIYFGEGSWLTVV.

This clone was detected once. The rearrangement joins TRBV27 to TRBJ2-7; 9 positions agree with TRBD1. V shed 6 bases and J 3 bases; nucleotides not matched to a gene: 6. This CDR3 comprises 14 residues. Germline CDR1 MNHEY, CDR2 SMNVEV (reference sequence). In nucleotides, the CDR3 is TGTGCCAGCAGCCGGGCGGGACAGGGCTACGAGCAGTACTTC. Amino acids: CASSRAGQGYEQYF.

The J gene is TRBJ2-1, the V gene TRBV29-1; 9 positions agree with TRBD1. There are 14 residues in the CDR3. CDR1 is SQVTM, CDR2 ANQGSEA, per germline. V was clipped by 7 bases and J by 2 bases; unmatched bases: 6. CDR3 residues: CSAGGTGPYNEQFF. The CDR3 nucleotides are TGCAGCGCTGGGGGGACAGGGCCCTACAATGAGCAGTTCTTC.

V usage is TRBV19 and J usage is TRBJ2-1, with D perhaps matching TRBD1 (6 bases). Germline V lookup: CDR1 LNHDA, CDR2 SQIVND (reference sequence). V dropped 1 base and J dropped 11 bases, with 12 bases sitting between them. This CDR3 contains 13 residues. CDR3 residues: CASSIAPRDKQFF. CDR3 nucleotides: TGTGCCAGTAGTATAGCCCCCCGGGACAAGCAGTTCTTC.

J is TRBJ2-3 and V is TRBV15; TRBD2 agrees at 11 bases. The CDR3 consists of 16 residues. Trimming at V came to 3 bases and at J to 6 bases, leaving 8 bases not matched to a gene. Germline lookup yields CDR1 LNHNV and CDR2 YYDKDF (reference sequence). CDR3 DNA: TGTGCCACCAGCAGGAGAGCACTAGCGGGAGCGGATACGCAGTATTTT. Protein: CATSRRALAGADTQYF.

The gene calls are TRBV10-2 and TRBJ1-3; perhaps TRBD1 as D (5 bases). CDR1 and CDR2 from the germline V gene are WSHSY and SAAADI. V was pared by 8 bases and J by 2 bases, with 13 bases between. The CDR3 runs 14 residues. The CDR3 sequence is CASGGQQTGNTIYF. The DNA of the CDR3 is TGCGCCAGCGGCGGACAACAGACTGGAAACACCATATATTTT.

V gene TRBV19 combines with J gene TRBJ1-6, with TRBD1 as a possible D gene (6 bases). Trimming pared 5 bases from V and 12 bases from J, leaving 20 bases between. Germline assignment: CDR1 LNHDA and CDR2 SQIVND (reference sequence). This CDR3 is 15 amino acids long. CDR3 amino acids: CASSLRDTPAIPLHF. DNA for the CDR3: TGTGCCAGTAGTCTCCGGGACACCCCGGCCATACCCCTCCACTTT.

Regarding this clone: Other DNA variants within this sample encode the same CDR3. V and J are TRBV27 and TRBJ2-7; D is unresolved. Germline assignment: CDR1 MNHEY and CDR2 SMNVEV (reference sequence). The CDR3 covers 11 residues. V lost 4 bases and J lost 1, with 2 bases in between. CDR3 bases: TGTGCCAGCAGTTCATCCTACGAGCAGTACTTC. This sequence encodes CASSSSYEQYF.

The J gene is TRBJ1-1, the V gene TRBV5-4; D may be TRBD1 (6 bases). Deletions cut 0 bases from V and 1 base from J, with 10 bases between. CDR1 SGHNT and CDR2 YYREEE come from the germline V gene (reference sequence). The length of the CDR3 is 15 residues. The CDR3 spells CASSLGSGANTEAFF. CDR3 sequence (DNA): TGTGCCAGCAGCTTGGGCTCAGGGGCGAACACTGAAGCTTTCTTT.

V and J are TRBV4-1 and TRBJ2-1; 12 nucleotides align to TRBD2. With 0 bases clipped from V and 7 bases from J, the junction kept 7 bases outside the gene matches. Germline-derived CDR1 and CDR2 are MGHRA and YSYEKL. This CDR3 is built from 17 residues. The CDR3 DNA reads TGCGCCAGCAGCCAAGATAGGACTAGCGGGGCGATTAATGAGCAGTTCTTC. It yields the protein CASSQDRTSGAINEQFF.

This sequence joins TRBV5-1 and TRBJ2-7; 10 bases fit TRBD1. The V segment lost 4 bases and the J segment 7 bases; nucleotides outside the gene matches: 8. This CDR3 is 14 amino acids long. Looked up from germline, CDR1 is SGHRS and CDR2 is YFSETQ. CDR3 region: CASSGTGASLEQYF. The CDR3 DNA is TGCGCCAGCAGCGGGACAGGGGCGTCTTTGGAGCAGTACTTC.

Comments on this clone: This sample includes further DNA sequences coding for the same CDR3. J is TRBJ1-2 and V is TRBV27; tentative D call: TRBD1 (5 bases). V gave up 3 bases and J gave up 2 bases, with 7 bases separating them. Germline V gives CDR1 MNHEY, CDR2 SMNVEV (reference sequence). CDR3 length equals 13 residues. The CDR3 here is CASSFRGNYGYTF. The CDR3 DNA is TGTGCCAGCAGTTTTCGGGGGAACTATGGCTACACCTTC.

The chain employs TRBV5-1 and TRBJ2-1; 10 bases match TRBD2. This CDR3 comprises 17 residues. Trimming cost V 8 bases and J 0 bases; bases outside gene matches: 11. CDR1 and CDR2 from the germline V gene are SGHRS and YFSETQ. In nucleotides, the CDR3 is TGCGCCAGTCACGGGCTAGCGGGAGCTAACTCCTACAATGAGCAGTTCTTC. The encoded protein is CASHGLAGANSYNEQFF. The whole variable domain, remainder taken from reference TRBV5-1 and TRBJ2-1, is KAGVTQTPRYLIKTRGQQVTLSCSPISGHRSVSWYQQTPGQGLQFLFEYFSETQRNKGNFPGRFSGRQFSNSRSEMNVSTLELGDSALYLCASHGLAGANSYNEQFFGPGTRLTVL.

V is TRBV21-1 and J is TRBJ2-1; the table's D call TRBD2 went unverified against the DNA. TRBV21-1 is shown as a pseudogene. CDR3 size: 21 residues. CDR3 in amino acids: CASSKDPREVPPYSSYNEQFF. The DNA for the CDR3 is TGTGCCAGCAGCAAAGATCCGCGGGAGGTCCCTCCTTATAGCTCCTACAATGAGCAGTTCTTC.

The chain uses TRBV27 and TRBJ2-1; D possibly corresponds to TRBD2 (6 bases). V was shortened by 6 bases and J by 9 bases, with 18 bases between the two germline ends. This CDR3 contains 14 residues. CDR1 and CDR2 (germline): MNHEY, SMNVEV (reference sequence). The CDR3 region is CASSPTRPPAEQFF. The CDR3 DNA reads TGTGCCAGCAGCCCGACTAGACCCCCGGCTGAGCAGTTCTTC.

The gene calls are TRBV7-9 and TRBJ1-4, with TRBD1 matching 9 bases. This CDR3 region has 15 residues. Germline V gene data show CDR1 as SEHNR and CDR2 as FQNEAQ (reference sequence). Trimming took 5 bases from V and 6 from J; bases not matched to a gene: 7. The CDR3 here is CASSPWTGEDEKLFF. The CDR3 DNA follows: TGTGCCAGCAGCCCGTGGACAGGGGAGGATGAAAAACTGTTTTTT.

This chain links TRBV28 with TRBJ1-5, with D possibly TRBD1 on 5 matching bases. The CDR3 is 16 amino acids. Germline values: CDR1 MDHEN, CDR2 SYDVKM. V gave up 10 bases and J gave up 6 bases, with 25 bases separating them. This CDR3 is CATTLRGGERGQPQHF. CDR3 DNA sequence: TGTGCCACCACCTTACGGGGGGGGGAAAGGGGTCAGCCCCAGCATTTT.

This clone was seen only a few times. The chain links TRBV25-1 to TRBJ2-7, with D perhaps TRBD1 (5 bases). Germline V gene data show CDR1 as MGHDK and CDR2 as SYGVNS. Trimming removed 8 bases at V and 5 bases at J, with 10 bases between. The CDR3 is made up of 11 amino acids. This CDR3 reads CASDSPHEQYF. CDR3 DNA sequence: TGTGCCAGCGACAGTCCCCACGAGCAGTACTTC.